The next 8 T cell receptor beta chains were all read from a single sample in a study of blood T cells in healthy people across ages. A sample-barcoded 5' primer and a J-beta primer mix were used in a second PCR of about 7 to 12 cycles. Via MiXCR, TCRdb re-called the 5' RACE reads, giving one row per CDR3 protein. The table has more than 1,400,000 distinct CDR3 sequences, around two fifths seen once. Sample: blood. The receptors shown here come from a woman younger than 35 in good health.

The chain has TRBV5-1 and TRBJ2-7; 11 bases are a match to TRBD2. V shed 0 bases and J 2 bases; nucleotides not matched to a gene: 7. There are 17 residues in the CDR3. Germline CDR1 is SGHRS and CDR2 is YFSETQ. The CDR3 region is CASSLAKTSGATYEQYF. CDR3 nucleotides: TGCGCCAGCAGCTTGGCCAAGACTAGCGGGGCTACCTACGAGCAGTACTTC.

This clonotype has only a few counts. This chain joins TRBV4-1 and TRBJ1-5, with D hard to call. Germline CDR1 MGHRA, CDR2 YSYEKL. Trimming cost V 0 bases and J 3 bases, with 9 bases left between them. The CDR3 has 15 amino acids. Here the CDR3 DNA reads TGCGCCAGCAGCCAAGAGGTCTTGTCCAATCAGCCCCAGCATTTT. As protein: CASSQEVLSNQPQHF.

The rearrangement joins TRBV9 to TRBJ2-2; TRBD2 is a possible D gene (5 bases). Deletions cut 7 bases from V and 0 bases from J, with 10 bases between. Germline values: CDR1 SGDLS, CDR2 YYNGEE. The CDR3 spans 14 residues. The CDR3 DNA follows: TGTGCCAGCCACCCCGGGGCGAACACCGGGGAGCTGTTTTTT. Translating it yields CASHPGANTGELFF.

This clonotype was counted once. The V call is TRBV4-1, the J call TRBJ2-1; 11 nucleotides align to TRBD2. Germline trimming cut 0 bases from V and 12 bases from J; bases unmatched to any gene: 16. The length of the CDR3 is 18 residues. CDR1 and CDR2 (germline): MGHRA, YSYEKL. The DNA for the CDR3 is TGCGCCAGCAGCCAAGATGCGGAACTAGCGGGGGCAACAGATACGCAGTTCTTC. Its translation is CASSQDAELAGATDTQFF.

This clonotype was observed a few times. This chain uses TRBV6-5 with TRBJ2-5, with TRBD1 identical over 10 bases. This CDR3 spans 15 amino acids. Germline V gives CDR1 MNHEY, CDR2 SVGAGI. J gave up 3 bases and V 4 bases, and 5 bases lay outside the gene matches. CDR3 DNA: TGTGCCAGCAGTTGGGGGGGACAGGGGAAAGAGACCCAGTACTTC. This gives the protein CASSWGGQGKETQYF.

J is TRBJ2-3 and V is TRBV29-1; weak D call: TRBD2 (6 bases). V shed 3 bases and J shed 5 bases, with 12 bases lying between them. CDR1 and CDR2 from the germline V gene are SQVTM and ANQGSEA. The CDR3 is 13 amino acids. The CDR3 bases are TGCAGCGTTGAGGGGACTGTCGAAGATACGCAGTATTTT. Translating gives CSVEGTVEDTQYF.

The chain links TRBV5-4 to TRBJ2-7; TRBD1 aligns across 8 bases. CDR1 SGHNT and CDR2 YYREEE come from the germline V gene (reference sequence). V lost 4 bases and J lost 2; bases outside the gene matches: 8. This CDR3 comprises 15 residues. The CDR3 bases are TGTGCCAGCAGCCCACGGGGACAGGCGACCTACGAGCAGTACTTC. This gives the protein CASSPRGQATYEQYF.

The rearrangement uses TRBV10-1 and TRBJ1-2, with D hard to call. Germline loops: CDR1 WNHNN, CDR2 SYGVQD (reference sequence). The CDR3 consists of 13 residues. V was trimmed by 4 bases and J by 0 bases, leaving 6 bases between them. This CDR3 is CASSGRPNYGYTF. For the CDR3, the DNA is TGCGCCAGCAGTGGGAGGCCTAACTATGGCTACACCTTC.